The 7 T cell receptor beta chains listed next were all sequenced from one sample in a study of T cell changes during pregnancy in multiple sclerosis. Sequencing used immunoSEQ multiplex PCR; TCRdb keeps in-frame clones, though not all of them. The sample includes over 45,000 clones, roughly 88% of them seen just once. Sample: peripheral blood, taken in the first trimester of pregnancy. The receptors here all came from a female donor in good health, enrolled as a control in a pregnancy study.

This clone was detected only a few times. The genes are TRBV5-6 and TRBJ1-2; 11 bases map to TRBD1. The germline V gene has CDR1 SGHDT and CDR2 YYEEEE. J was trimmed by 8 bases and V by 3 bases; bases with no gene match: 0. This CDR3 comprises 12 residues. The CDR3 spells CASSWTGGGYTF. CDR3 DNA: TGTGCCAGCAGCTGGACAGGGGGCGGCTACACCTTC.

The V gene is TRBV7-9, the J gene TRBJ2-1; 8 bases map to TRBD2. CDR3 length: 13 residues. The ends lost 3 bases at V and 10 bases at J; junction bases unmatched: 5. The germline gives CDR1 SEHNR, CDR2 FQNEAQ (reference sequence). The CDR3 DNA is TGTGCCAGCAGCTTTACTAGCGGCGACGAGCAGTTCTTC. Encoded protein: CASSFTSGDEQFF.

This sequence joins TRBV11-3 and TRBJ1-1; no clear D gene. The CDR3 loop spans 12 amino acids. Per germline, CDR1 SGHNT and CDR2 YENEEA. The V end lost 8 bases, the J end lost 1 base, and 8 bases lay between the germline ends. The CDR3 spells CASGRRNTEAFF. The CDR3 region has the DNA TGTGCCAGCGGGAGAAGGAACACTGAAGCTTTCTTT.

The V and J genes are TRBV25-1 and TRBJ2-7; tentatively, D is TRBD1 (6 bases). V was shortened by 4 bases and J by 1 base, with 23 bases between the two germline ends. Germline V lookup: CDR1 MGHDK, CDR2 SYGVNS. The CDR3 length is 18 residues. The CDR3 reads CASSVEGFRGGRSYEQYF. The DNA for the CDR3 is TGTGCCAGCAGTGTAGAGGGGTTTCGAGGGGGTAGGTCCTACGAGCAGTACTTC.

The chain is built from TRBV2 and TRBJ2-5; maybe TRBD1 (6 bases). Trimming removed 6 bases from V and 3 bases from J, with 14 bases in between. CDR3 size: 14 residues. Germline V CDR1 and CDR2: SNHLY, FYNNEI. The CDR3 DNA reads as TGTGCCAGCAGACGTGGACAGAAAAAAGAGACCCAGTACTTC. Translating it yields CASRRGQKKETQYF.

This clone has just a few counts. This sequence joins TRBV21-1 and TRBJ2-4; the table's TRBD1 call for D was not verified on the DNA. TRBV21-1 is a documented pseudogene. The CDR3 loop spans 15 amino acids. The CDR3 loop is CASSKGSGDKNIQYF. DNA for the CDR3: TGTGCCAGCAGCAAAGGGTCAGGGGACAAAAACATTCAGTACTTC.

The chain links TRBV5-1 to TRBJ2-1, with D possibly TRBD2 on 7 matching bases. V lost 0 bases to trimming and J lost 7 bases, with 17 bases between them. CDR1 SGHRS and CDR2 YFSETQ come from the germline V gene. The CDR3 extends over 16 amino acids. The CDR3 loop is CASSLVGGRKGNEQFF. DNA of the CDR3: TGCGCCAGCAGCTTGGTGGGGGGGCGGAAGGGGAATGAGCAGTTCTTC.